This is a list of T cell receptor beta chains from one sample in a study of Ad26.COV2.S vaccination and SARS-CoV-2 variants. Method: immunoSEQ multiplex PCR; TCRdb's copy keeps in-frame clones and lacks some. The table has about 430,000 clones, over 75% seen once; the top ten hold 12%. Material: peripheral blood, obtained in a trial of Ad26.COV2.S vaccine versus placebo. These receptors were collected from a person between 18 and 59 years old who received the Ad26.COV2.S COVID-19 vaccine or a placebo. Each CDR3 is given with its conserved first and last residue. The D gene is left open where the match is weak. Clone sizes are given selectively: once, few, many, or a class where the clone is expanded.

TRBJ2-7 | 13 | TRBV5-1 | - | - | CASCPRATGEQYF | TGCGCCAGCTGCCCTAGGGCCACGGGGGAGCAGTACTTC
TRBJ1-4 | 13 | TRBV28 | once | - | CATRGAGPEKLFF | TGTGCCACCCGGGGGGCTGGCCCTGAAAAACTGTTTTTT
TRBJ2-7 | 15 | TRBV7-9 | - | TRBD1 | CASSSAGTGEHEQYF | TGTGCCAGCAGCTCAGCCGGGACAGGGGAACACGAGCAGTACTTC
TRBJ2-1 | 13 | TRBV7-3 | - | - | CASSAEVYNEQFF | TGTGCCAGCAGCGCCGAAGTCTACAATGAGCAGTTCTTC
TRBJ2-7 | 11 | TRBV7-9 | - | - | CAGVSSYEQYF | TGTGCCGGGGTCAGCTCCTACGAGCAGTACTTC
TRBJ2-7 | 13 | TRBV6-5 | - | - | CASSYRQGGEQYF | TGTGCCAGCAGTTACAGGCAGGGGGGCGAGCAGTACTTC
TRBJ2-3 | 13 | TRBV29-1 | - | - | CSVEMDSTDTQYF | TGCAGCGTTGAAATGGACAGCACAGATACGCAGTATTTT
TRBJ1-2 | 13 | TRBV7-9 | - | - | CASSFPGTYGYTF | TGTGCCAGCAGCTTCCCCGGGACCTATGGCTACACCTTC
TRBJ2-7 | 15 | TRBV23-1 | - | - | CASSQSGEDTYEQYF | TGCGCCAGCAGTCAATCGGGGGAGGATACCTACGAGCAGTACTTC
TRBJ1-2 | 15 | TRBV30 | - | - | CAWLSRDPTNYGYTF | TGTGCCTGGTTATCGCGGGACCCTACTAACTATGGCTACACCTTC
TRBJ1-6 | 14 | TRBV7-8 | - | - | CASSLANQNSPLHF | TGTGCCAGCAGCTTAGCGAACCAAAATTCACCCCTCCACTTT
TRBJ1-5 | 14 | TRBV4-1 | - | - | CASSRDYSNQPQHF | TGCGCCAGCAGCCGGGATTATAGCAATCAGCCCCAGCATTTT
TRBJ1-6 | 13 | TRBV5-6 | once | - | CASSIQGYSPLHF | TGTGCCAGCAGCATCCAGGGATATTCACCCCTCCACTTT
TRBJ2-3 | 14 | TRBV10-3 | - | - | CAISDFLHTDTQYF | TGTGCCATCAGTGACTTTTTACACACAGATACGCAGTATTTT
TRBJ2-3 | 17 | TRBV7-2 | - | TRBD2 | CASSLEPSGSEADTQYF | TGTGCCAGCAGCTTAGAACCTAGCGGGAGTGAGGCAGATACGCAGTATTTT
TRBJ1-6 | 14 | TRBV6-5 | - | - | CASSRTDPNSPLHF | TGTGCCAGCAGCCGGACCGATCCGAATTCACCCCTCCACTTT
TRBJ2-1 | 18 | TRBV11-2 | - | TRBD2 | CASSLGLAGGGFYNEQFF | TGTGCCAGCAGCTTAGGGTTAGCGGGAGGCGGGTTCTACAATGAGCAGTTCTTC
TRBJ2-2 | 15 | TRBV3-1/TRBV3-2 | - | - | CASTQKDWNTGELFF | TGTGCCAGCACCCAAAAGGACTGGAACACCGGGGAGCTGTTTTTT
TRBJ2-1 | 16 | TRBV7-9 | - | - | CASSLVEFGVRNEQFF | TGTGCCAGCAGCTTAGTTGAATTCGGAGTCAGGAATGAGCAGTTCTTC
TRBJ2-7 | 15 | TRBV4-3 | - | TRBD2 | CASSQGTSARYEQYF | TGCGCCAGCAGCCAAGGGACTAGCGCCCGCTACGAGCAGTACTTC
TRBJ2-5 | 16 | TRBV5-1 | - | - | CASSATKAGQKETQYF | TGCGCCAGCAGCGCCACTAAGGCGGGACAAAAAGAGACCCAGTACTTC
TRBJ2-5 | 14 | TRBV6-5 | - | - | CASTSTQVGETQYF | TGTGCCAGCACCTCCACACAGGTGGGGGAGACCCAGTACTTC
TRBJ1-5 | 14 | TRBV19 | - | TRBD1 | CATTLTGGNQPQHF | TGTGCCACCACCCTGACAGGGGGCAATCAGCCCCAGCATTTT
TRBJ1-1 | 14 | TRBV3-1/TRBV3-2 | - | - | CASSLTGTTDKAFF | TGTGCCAGCAGCCTAACCGGGACAACGGATAAAGCTTTCTTT
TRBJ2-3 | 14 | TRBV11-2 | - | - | CASSFGGSTDTQYF | TGTGCCAGCAGCTTTGGGGGATCCACAGATACGCAGTATTTT
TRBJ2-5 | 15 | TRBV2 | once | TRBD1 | CASSEDRGRMETQYF | TGTGCCAGCAGTGAGGACAGGGGGCGCATGGAGACCCAGTACTTC
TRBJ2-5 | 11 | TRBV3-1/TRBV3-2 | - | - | CASSQAETQYF | TGTGCCAGCAGCCAGGCCGAGACCCAGTACTTC
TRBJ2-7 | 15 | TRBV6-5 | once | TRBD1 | CASSHRDRGPYEQYF | TGTGCCAGCAGTCACCGGGACAGGGGGCCCTACGAGCAGTACTTC
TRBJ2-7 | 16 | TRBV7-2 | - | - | CASSLGGGFGSYEQYF | TGTGCCAGCAGCTTAGGGGGGGGCTTCGGCTCCTACGAGCAGTACTTC
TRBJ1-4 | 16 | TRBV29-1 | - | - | CSVALRPGTRNEKLFF | TGCAGCGTTGCTTTGCGGCCCGGGACAAGGAATGAAAAACTGTTTTTT
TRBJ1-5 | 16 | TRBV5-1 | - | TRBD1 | CASSPLGTGGHQPQHF | TGCGCCAGCAGCCCCCTGGGGACAGGGGGCCATCAGCCCCAGCATTTT
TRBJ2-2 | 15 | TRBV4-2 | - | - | CASSQAGLNTGELFF | TGTGCCAGCAGCCAAGCTGGCCTAAACACCGGGGAGCTGTTTTTT
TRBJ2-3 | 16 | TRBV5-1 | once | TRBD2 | CASSLLLAGPTDTQYF | TGCGCCAGCAGCTTGTTACTAGCGGGACCCACAGATACGCAGTATTTT
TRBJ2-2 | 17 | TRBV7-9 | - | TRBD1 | CASSNYRQGALAGELFF | TGTGCCAGCAGCAATTACCGACAGGGGGCGCTTGCCGGGGAGCTGTTTTTT
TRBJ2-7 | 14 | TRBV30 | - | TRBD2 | CAWSVVGGSGEQYF | TGTGCCTGGAGTGTTGTGGGAGGGTCCGGGGAGCAGTACTTC